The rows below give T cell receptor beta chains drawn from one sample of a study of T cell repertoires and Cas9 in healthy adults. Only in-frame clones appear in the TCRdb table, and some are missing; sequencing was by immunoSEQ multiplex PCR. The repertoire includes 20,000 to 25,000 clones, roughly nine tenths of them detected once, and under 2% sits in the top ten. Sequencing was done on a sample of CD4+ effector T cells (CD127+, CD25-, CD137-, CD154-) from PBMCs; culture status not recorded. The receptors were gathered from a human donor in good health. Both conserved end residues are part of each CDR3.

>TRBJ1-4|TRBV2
CASSDGVTEKLFF
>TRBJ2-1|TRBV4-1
CASSQYNEQFF
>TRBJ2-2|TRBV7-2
CASSFLGLADLTGELFF
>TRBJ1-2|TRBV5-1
CASSLGQGALGYTF
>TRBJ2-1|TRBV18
CASSSAGGSNEQFF
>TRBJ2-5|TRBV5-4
CASSLMGSGPQETQYF
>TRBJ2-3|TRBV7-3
CASSLRWGADTQYF
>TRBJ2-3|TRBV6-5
CASSYSPTSGDTQYF
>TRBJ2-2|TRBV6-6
CATTTGGSPGELFF
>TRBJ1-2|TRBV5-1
CASSLDLEGYTF
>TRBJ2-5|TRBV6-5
CASSYSGGRGQETQYF
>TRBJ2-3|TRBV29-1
CSVVHNTDTQYF
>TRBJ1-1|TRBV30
CAWSARDRGSGAEAFF
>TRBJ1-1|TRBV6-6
CASSYNRGPDTEAFF
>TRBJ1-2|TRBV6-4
CASSEDRGGRGYTF
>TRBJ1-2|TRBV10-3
CAISGPRDGAYGYTF
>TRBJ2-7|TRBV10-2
CASSLIPGQGSYEQYF
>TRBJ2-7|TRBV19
CASSKGAGNSYEQYF
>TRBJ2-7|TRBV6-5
CASSEGEIYEQYF
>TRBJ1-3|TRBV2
CASSDLRGSGNTIYF
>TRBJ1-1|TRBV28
CASSPTGGGDYTEAFF
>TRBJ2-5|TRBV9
CASSVGGLAGEETQYF
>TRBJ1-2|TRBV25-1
CASSESVAAGGYTF
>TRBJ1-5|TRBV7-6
CASSLAIGNQPQHF
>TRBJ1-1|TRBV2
CASSEGVGDTEAFF
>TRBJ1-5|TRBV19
CASSIEEGRNQPQHF
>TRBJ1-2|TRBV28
CASSLRNYGYTF
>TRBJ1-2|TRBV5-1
CASSLVGGTSYGYTF
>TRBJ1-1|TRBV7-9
CASSPMVVNTEAFF
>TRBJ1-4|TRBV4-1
CASSPKWPERLFF
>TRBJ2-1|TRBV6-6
CASSARGGYSYNEQFF
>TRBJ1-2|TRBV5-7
CASRPGQGDGYTF
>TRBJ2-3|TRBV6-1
CASSGQGVSDTQYF
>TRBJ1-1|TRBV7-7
CASSLAQHTEAFF
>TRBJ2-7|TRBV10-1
CASSGQGQVEQYF
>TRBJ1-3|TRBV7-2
CASSRQGAPGNTIYF
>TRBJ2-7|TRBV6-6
CASSYSQGQAYEQYF
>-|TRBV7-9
CASSPGQGKYEQYF
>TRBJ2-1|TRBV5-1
CASSYRTGSSYNEQFF
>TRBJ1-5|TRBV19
CASSTVKNQPQHF